This entry lists 3 T cell receptor beta chains sequenced from one sample in a study of PD-1 blockade in classical Hodgkin lymphoma. Noted time point: cycle 4 day 1 (C4D1), after less than seven weeks of nivolumab. Following autologous stem cell transplantation, relapse occurred in every patient, and exposure to brentuximab vedotin varied. PBMCs were thawed, and CD8+ T cells were then isolated from them by magnetic negative selection. Some clones are missing from TCRdb's copy, which holds only in-frame ones; the method was immunoSEQ multiplex PCR. This table has some 5,000 clones, approximately 62% appearing once. The input for sequencing was CD8+ T cells from blood, taken before the fourth cycle of nivolumab. Source of these receptors: a human donor with classical Hodgkin lymphoma.

This clone was seen more than once but under ten times. CDR3 nucleotide sequence: TGTGCCAGCAGTCAGGAGAACACCGGGGAGCTGTTTTTT. This encodes CASSQENTGELFF. V usage is TRBV27 and J usage is TRBJ2-2; D is unresolved. The CDR3 is 13 residues long. Germline V gene sequence: CDR1 MNHEY, CDR2 SMNVEV (reference sequence). V dropped 5 bases and J dropped 1 base, with 5 bases sitting between them.

This chain connects TRBV14 to TRBJ2-5; D might be TRBD1 (5 bases). Trimming removed 3 bases at V and 1 base at J, with 12 bases between. Germline V CDR1 and CDR2: SGHDN, FVKESK. CDR3 length: 15 amino acids. CDR3 residues: CASSHRDRPQETQYF. Written as DNA, the CDR3 is TGTGCCAGCAGCCACCGCGACAGACCCCAAGAGACCCAGTACTTC.

The gene calls are TRBV7-2 and TRBJ2-1; possibly TRBD2 for D (6 bases). The CDR3 is made up of 15 amino acids. Germline V CDR1 and CDR2: SGHTA, FQGNSA. V was clipped by 5 bases and J by 4 bases, with 15 bases between them. CDR3 amino acids: CASSPRSSEYNEQFF. The CDR3 nucleotides read TGTGCCAGCAGCCCGAGGTCTAGCGAATACAATGAGCAGTTCTTC.